Reported below is one T cell receptor (beta chain). The record originates from a study of identical twins. With V trimmed by 7 bases and J by 4 bases, 8 bases remained unmatched. The CDR3 is 16 amino acids. In germline, CDR1 is SGHTA, CDR2 FQGNSA. TCRdb itself ran the 5' RACE reads through MiXCR, one entry per CDR3 protein. The profile shows fewer than 900,000 distinct CDR3 sequences, around 20% of them singletons. These same data were also listed under a study on T cells expressing NK-cell markers.

Sequencing input: PBMCs. This clonotype originated in a young woman in good health. The rearrangement uses TRBV7-2 and TRBJ2-7; 15 bases agree with TRBD2. The CDR3 loop reads CASTSGLAGGIYEQYF. Here the CDR3 DNA reads TGTGCCAGCACCTCTGGACTAGCGGGGGGGATTTACGAGCAGTACTTC.